One and the same sample provided the 29 T cell receptor beta chains below, sequenced in a study of cytotoxic CD8 clonotypes in ibrutinib-treated CLL (dated by TCRdb to about 2021). Library preparation used the immunoSEQ multiplex PCR assay. TCRdb provides this immuneACCESS table in a form limited to in-frame rearrangements. Some clones are lacking; in checked studies, under half of them reflect an unresolved V gene, and why the rest are absent is not known. This sample holds 300,000 or so clones; about 61% were observed only once. Roughly 6.3% of the sample is held by the ten biggest clonotypes. The sample in question was PBMCs, obtained after 36 months of ibrutinib treatment. Receptors were obtained from a human donor with chronic lymphocytic leukemia.

This chain joins TRBV14 and TRBJ2-3; 7 bases are shared with TRBD1. Trimming at V came to 7 bases and at J to 2 bases, leaving 6 bases not matched to a gene. Germline loops: CDR1 SGHDN, CDR2 FVKESK. The CDR3 sequence is 14 residues long. The CDR3: CASTPGQITDTQYF. The CDR3, as DNA: TGTGCCAGCACCCCGGGACAGATCACAGATACGCAGTATTTT.

The sample holds a few counts of this clone. V usage is TRBV15 and J usage is TRBJ2-7; a weak D match, TRBD1 (7 bases). Germline CDR1 is LNHNV and CDR2 is YYDKDF (reference sequence). With 3 bases removed from V and 6 bases from J, the gap between germline ends came to 12 bases. This CDR3 is built from 13 residues. The CDR3 protein is CATSRRDSLEQYF. CDR3 nucleotides: TGTGCCACCAGCAGGCGGGACAGCCTCGAGCAGTACTTC.

The chain uses TRBV7-8 and TRBJ1-2; the match to TRBD1 covers 7 bases. The J segment lost 4 bases and the V segment lost 6 bases, leaving 14 bases of the junction unmatched. The germline CDR1 and CDR2 sequences are SGHVS and FQNEAQ. The CDR3 consists of 16 residues. CDR3 residues: CASSSQTGDRAYGYTF. Here the CDR3 DNA reads TGTGCCAGCAGTTCACAAACAGGGGACCGAGCCTATGGCTACACCTTC.

The V and J genes are TRBV9 and TRBJ2-3; a possible D gene is TRBD1 (5 bases). The V and J ends lost 4 bases and 1 base respectively, with 16 bases between them. There are 16 residues in the CDR3. Per the germline V gene, CDR1 is SGDLS and CDR2 is YYNGEE. The CDR3, as DNA: TGTGCCAGCAGCCCCGAAGGGGCAGGCGGCACAGATACGCAGTATTTT. It yields the protein CASSPEGAGGTDTQYF.

Worth noting for this clone: One base away lies a much larger clone, so this may be a sequencing read error. The chain carries TRBV7-8 and TRBJ1-5; D call uncertain. The ends were cut back, 1 base at V and 7 bases at J, with 5 bases in the middle. The germline V gene has CDR1 SGHVS and CDR2 FQNEAQ. This CDR3 is 12 amino acids long. CDR3 protein: CASSLVGQPQHF. CDR3 in DNA: TGTGCCAGCAGCTTAGTGGGACAGCCCCAGCATTTT. The full variable domain, rest sourced from reference TRBV7-8 and TRBJ1-5, is GAGVSQSPRYKVAKRGQDVALRCDPISGHVSLFWYQQALGQGPEFLTYFQNEAQLDKSGLPSDRFFAERPEGSVSTLKIQRTQQEDSAVYLCASSLVGQPQHFGDGTRLSIL.

V and J are TRBV15 and TRBJ2-3, with TRBD2 matching over 10 bases. The length of the CDR3 is 17 residues. V was pared by 1 base and J by 3 bases, with 7 bases of the junction left unmatched. Germline assignment: CDR1 LNHNV and CDR2 YYDKDF (reference sequence). CDR3 loop: CATSRGGASGSTDTQYF. The CDR3 DNA reads as TGTGCCACCAGCAGAGGTGGGGCTAGCGGGAGTACAGATACGCAGTATTTT.

This clone was detected a few times. The rearrangement joins TRBV6-5 to TRBJ2-3, with D possibly TRBD1 on 5 matching bases. Germline CDR1 and CDR2: MNHEY and SVGAGI. The length of the CDR3 is 16 residues. The V end was cut by 0 bases, the J end by 1 base, with 11 bases between. As DNA, the CDR3 is TGTGCCAGCAGTTACTCGGGGATAGGGGGCACAGATACGCAGTATTTT. This codes for CASSYSGIGGTDTQYF.

V is TRBV7-8 and J is TRBJ2-1; 12 nucleotides agree with TRBD2. The ends lost 4 bases at V and 8 bases at J; junction bases unmatched: 9. The CDR3 is 16 amino acids. Germline CDR1 is SGHVS and CDR2 is FQNEAQ. CDR3 in amino acids: CASSSSWTSGVYEQFF. CDR3 coding DNA: TGTGCCAGCAGCTCCTCTTGGACTAGCGGGGTCTATGAGCAGTTCTTC.

The rearrangement links TRBV7-8 to TRBJ2-5; D not resolved. Looked up from germline, CDR1 is SGHVS and CDR2 is FQNEAQ. Trimming left V 5 bases short and J 9 bases short, with 13 bases between. The CDR3 consists of 12 residues. The CDR3 DNA follows: TGTGCCAGCAGCCCTACTTCAATGTCCCAGTACTTC. Amino acid sequence: CASSPTSMSQYF.

The chain combines TRBV18 with TRBJ2-7; TRBD1 matches 10 bases. Per germline, CDR1 KGHSH and CDR2 LQKENI. The J segment lost 5 bases and the V segment lost 4 bases, leaving 2 bases of the junction unmatched. The CDR3 length is 13 residues. The CDR3 sequence: CASSLTGGHEQYF. The CDR3 nucleotides are TGTGCCAGCTCACTGACAGGGGGCCACGAGCAGTACTTC.

J is TRBJ2-1 and V is TRBV5-6; the D is unclear. Per germline, CDR1 SGHDT and CDR2 YYEEEE. Trimming shortened V by 0 bases and J by 5 bases, and 9 bases separated the two germline ends. The CDR3 has 14 residues. As DNA, the CDR3 is TGTGCCAGCAGCTTGGACGTGGAAGACAATGAGCAGTTCTTC. Its protein product is CASSLDVEDNEQFF. The full variable domain, rest sourced from reference TRBV5-6 and TRBJ2-1, is DAGVTQSPTHLIKTRGQQVTLRCSPKSGHDTVSWYQQALGQGPQFIFQYYEEEERQRGNFPDRFSGHQFPNYSSELNVNALLLGDSALYLCASSLDVEDNEQFFGPGTRLTVL.

The V and J genes are TRBV6-5 and TRBJ1-1; D is undetermined. Trimming removed 2 bases from V and 3 bases from J, with 7 bases in between. CDR3 length equals 13 residues. Germline V gene sequence: CDR1 MNHEY, CDR2 SVGAGI. This CDR3 is CASSYRVYTEAFF. The CDR3 nucleotides are TGTGCCAGCAGTTACCGGGTGTACACTGAAGCTTTCTTT.

The chain carries TRBV18 and TRBJ2-3; 14 bases are shared with TRBD2. Germline assignment: CDR1 KGHSH and CDR2 LQKENI. With V trimmed by 6 bases and J by 1 base, 9 bases remained unmatched. This CDR3 is 18 amino acids long. CDR3 nucleotide sequence: TGTGCCAGCTCCCCCGGACTAGCGGGAGGACCCGGCACAGATACGCAGTATTTT. It translates to CASSPGLAGGPGTDTQYF.

About this clone itself: Within the sample, other DNA sequences also encode this same CDR3. This chain uses TRBV6-5 with TRBJ2-7; TRBD2 aligns across 9 bases. The CDR3 has 14 amino acids. The J segment lost 4 bases and the V segment lost 6 bases, leaving 7 bases of the junction unmatched. Germline CDR1 is MNHEY and CDR2 is SVGAGI. The CDR3 reads CASRPGLASYEQYF. The DNA of the CDR3 is TGTGCCAGCAGACCGGGACTAGCTTCATACGAGCAGTACTTC.

This chain's CDR3 is CSVAHQENTGELFF. In nucleotides, the CDR3 is TGCAGCGTTGCCCACCAGGAGAACACCGGGGAGCTGTTTTTT. This rearrangement joins TRBV29-1 to TRBJ2-2; D ambiguous. V gave up 4 bases and J gave up 1 base, with 10 bases separating them. The CDR3 has 14 amino acids. The germline gives CDR1 SQVTM, CDR2 ANQGSEA.

V gene TRBV13 combines with J gene TRBJ2-7, with 7 bases matching TRBD1. Germline CDR1 and CDR2: PRHDT and FYEKMQ (reference sequence). V shed 4 bases, J shed 5 bases, and the junction held 8 bases outside the gene matches. The CDR3 is 14 residues long. The CDR3 loop is CASSSKDRSNEQYF. CDR3 nucleotide sequence: TGTGCCAGCAGCTCCAAGGACAGGTCCAACGAGCAGTACTTC.

Only a few counts were recorded for this clone. This rearrangement joins TRBV6-5 to TRBJ1-4; weak D call: TRBD1 (5 bases). Trimming took off 2 bases at V and 3 bases at J, with 7 bases between the two ends. The V gene's germline CDR1 is MNHEY and CDR2 SVGAGI. CDR3 length: 14 amino acids. CDR3 bases: TGTGCCAGCAGTTACATGGGGGCTAATGAAAAACTGTTTTTT. This codes for CASSYMGANEKLFF.

This clone came up once. The chain employs TRBV7-9 and TRBJ1-4; D not resolved. The CDR3 sequence is 15 residues long. Germline V gives CDR1 SEHNR, CDR2 FQNEAQ (reference sequence). V was trimmed by 1 base and J by 4 bases, leaving 10 bases between them. The CDR3 reads CASSLGGRSNEKLFF. In nucleotides, the CDR3 is TGTGCCAGCAGCTTAGGCGGACGGAGTAATGAAAAACTGTTTTTT.

This chain links TRBV5-4 with TRBJ1-2; 8 bases are shared with TRBD1. V lost 0 bases and J lost 4; bases outside the gene matches: 8. The CDR3 is made up of 16 amino acids. Germline V gene lookup returns CDR1 SGHNT and CDR2 YYREEE (reference sequence). In DNA form, the CDR3 reads TGTGCCAGCAGCTTGGATTCGGACGACAGGGGCTATGGCTACACCTTC. Residues: CASSLDSDDRGYGYTF.

The chain couples TRBV11-2 to TRBJ2-2; D remains ambiguous. With 3 bases removed from V and 0 bases from J, the gap between germline ends came to 8 bases. CDR3 length equals 15 residues. CDR1 is SGHAT and CDR2 is FQNNGV in the germline V gene. The CDR3 DNA reads TGTGCCAGCAGCTTCGGTCCAACGAACACCGGGGAGCTGTTTTTT. This codes for CASSFGPTNTGELFF.

V gene TRBV5-1 combines with J gene TRBJ2-7; a possible D gene is TRBD2 (6 bases). Looked up from germline, CDR1 is SGHRS and CDR2 is YFSETQ. The CDR3 is 14 amino acids. The V end was cut by 2 bases, the J end by 6 bases, with 15 bases between. This CDR3 is CASSLGRTVGEQYF. CDR3 coding DNA: TGCGCCAGCAGCTTAGGGAGGACGGTTGGCGAGCAGTACTTC. Looking up the rest from reference TRBV5-1 and TRBJ2-7 gives the full variable domain: KAGVTQTPRYLIKTRGQQVTLSCSPISGHRSVSWYQQTPGQGLQFLFEYFSETQRNKGNFPGRFSGRQFSNSRSEMNVSTLELGDSALYLCASSLGRTVGEQYFGPGTRLTVT.

This chain links TRBV19 with TRBJ1-4; 7 positions match TRBD1. CDR1 is LNHDA, CDR2 SQIVND, per germline (reference sequence). There are 13 residues in the CDR3. V shed 6 bases and J 8 bases; nucleotides not matched to a gene: 6. The CDR3, as DNA: TGTGCCAGTAGCGGCAGGGGGGAGGAAAAACTGTTTTTT. As protein: CASSGRGEEKLFF.

This clone has only a few counts. The genes are TRBV19 and TRBJ2-4, with 9 bases that match TRBD1. V was clipped by 3 bases and J by 13 bases; unmatched bases: 7. Germline-derived CDR1 and CDR2 are LNHDA and SQIVND (reference sequence). The CDR3 spans 13 residues. CDR3 nucleotides: TGTGCCAGTAGTATCGTCTGGGACAGGGTCCAGTACTTC. This codes for CASSIVWDRVQYF.

The V call is TRBV10-2, the J call TRBJ2-7; no definite D call. This CDR3 region has 13 residues. V was cut by 2 bases and J by 3 bases, with 8 bases left in between. Germline-derived CDR1 and CDR2 are WSHSY and SAAADI. The CDR3 sequence: CASSETIDYEQYF. The CDR3 DNA reads TGCGCCAGCAGTGAGACTATAGACTACGAGCAGTACTTC.

This clone was observed a few times. The V gene is TRBV5-1, the J gene TRBJ2-5; 7 bases are shared with TRBD1. The CDR3 length is 16 residues. The trim removed 3 bases at V and 5 bases at J, leaving 13 bases unmatched. Germline lookup yields CDR1 SGHRS and CDR2 YFSETQ. In DNA form, the CDR3 reads TGCGCCAGCAGCTCCATCCTGACAGGGTCCCTCGAGACCCAGTACTTC. It codes for CASSSILTGSLETQYF.

The CDR3 DNA reads TGCGCCAGCAGCCAAACTATAGACAGAGGCGACTATGGCTACACCTTC. Protein product: CASSQTIDRGDYGYTF. This chain connects TRBV5-1 to TRBJ1-2, with a possible D match to TRBD1 (5 bases). The CDR3 runs to 16 residues. Trimming took off 4 bases at V and 3 bases at J, with 19 bases between the two ends. In germline, CDR1 is SGHRS, CDR2 YFSETQ.

V is TRBV5-1 and J is TRBJ2-5; 7 bases agree with TRBD1. This CDR3 region has 13 residues. The junction had 3 bases not matched to a gene; V was cut back by 6 bases and J by 1 base. Germline CDR1 SGHRS, CDR2 YFSETQ. CDR3: CASNRDSQETQYF. CDR3 sequence (DNA): TGCGCCAGCAACAGGGACAGCCAAGAGACCCAGTACTTC.

This clone was recorded once. The chain employs TRBV13 and TRBJ1-2, with D perhaps matching TRBD1 (6 bases). With 5 bases removed from V and 8 bases from J, the gap between germline ends came to 15 bases. The CDR3 loop spans 13 amino acids. CDR1 is PRHDT, CDR2 FYEKMQ, per germline (reference sequence). The CDR3 bases are TGTGCCAGCAGCCGATTGGGGGCGAAGGGCTACACCTTC. Amino acid sequence: CASSRLGAKGYTF.

The chain combines TRBV7-8 with TRBJ2-1; 7 nucleotides align to TRBD2. Losses at the gene ends were 4 bases for V and 5 bases for J; bases not matched to a gene: 14. Germline values: CDR1 SGHVS, CDR2 FQNEAQ. The CDR3 loop spans 17 amino acids. DNA for the CDR3: TGTGCCAGCAGCTCCGCGTGGGGTGGGCTAGCGGACAATGAGCAGTTCTTC. This sequence encodes CASSSAWGGLADNEQFF.